The rows below give T cell receptor beta chains drawn from one sample of a study of identical twins. TCRdb analysed the 5' RACE reads with MiXCR anew, one entry per CDR3 protein. There are about 810,000 distinct CDR3 sequences in the sample; 10% to 15% occur only once, and about 1.5% lies in the top ten. These same records also appear under a second study, on yellow fever vaccine responses in identical twins.

Sequenced: PBMCs. The receptors come from a woman aged 18-35 years in good health. The CDR3 runs from the conserved cysteine through the conserved F or W. The order of the fields is V gene, D gene, J gene, clone size, CDR3 protein, CDR3 DNA. A D gene is named only where the DNA matches it firmly. Clone size appears in some rows only: once, few, many, or a class for an expanded clone.

TRBV27	.	TRBJ2-2	.	CASKAGTLNTGELFF	TGTGCCAGCAAGGCCGGGACACTAAACACCGGGGAGCTGTTTTTT
TRBV2	.	TRBJ2-3	few	CASSEREDTITDTQYF	TGTGCCAGCAGTGAACGAGAGGACACTATCACAGATACGCAGTATTTT
TRBV24-1	.	TRBJ2-3	many	CATSDPIGPNTDTQYF	TGTGCCACCAGTGACCCAATCGGGCCGAACACAGATACGCAGTATTTT
TRBV20-1	TRBD2	TRBJ2-1	many	CSARWERENNEQFF	TGCAGTGCCCGTTGGGAGCGGGAGAACAATGAGCAGTTCTTC
TRBV11-2	TRBD2	TRBJ2-7	few	CASSLGGIAGWYEQYF	TGTGCCAGCAGCTTGGGTGGAATAGCGGGATGGTACGAGCAGTACTTC
TRBV12-3/TRBV12-4	TRBD1	TRBJ1-5	few	CASSFRQGEGNQPQHF	TGTGCCAGCAGTTTCCGACAGGGTGAGGGCAATCAGCCCCAGCATTTT
TRBV20-1	.	TRBJ2-3	.	CSARGESDTQYF	TGCAGTGCAAGGGGCGAATCAGATACGCAGTATTTT
TRBV6-2/TRBV6-3	TRBD2	TRBJ2-7	many	CASSKAGTSVEQYF	TGTGCCAGCAGTAAAGCCGGGACTAGCGTCGAGCAGTACTTC
TRBV28	TRBD2	TRBJ2-3	.	CASSVGLAGSQVGVPDTQYF	TGTGCCAGCAGTGTAGGACTAGCGGGGAGTCAAGTCGGAGTACCAGATACGCAGTATTTT
TRBV3-1	TRBD2	TRBJ2-1	many	CASSRPPGLAGGDEQFF	TGTGCCAGCAGTCGGCCCCCGGGACTAGCGGGTGGAGATGAGCAGTTCTTC
TRBV12-3/TRBV12-4	.	TRBJ2-2	many	CATPGRTGELFF	TGTGCCACCCCAGGGCGGACCGGGGAGCTGTTTTTT
TRBV20-1	.	TRBJ1-3	many	CSAMSPGSGNTIYF	TGCAGTGCTATGAGCCCGGGCAGTGGAAACACCATATATTTT
TRBV19	.	TRBJ2-7	few	CAKKTYEQYF	TGTGCCAAAAAGACGTACGAGCAGTACTTC
TRBV7-9	.	TRBJ1-1	.	CASSLGGSSEAFF	TGTGCCAGCAGCTTAGGAGGTTCTTCTGAAGCTTTCTTT
TRBV3-1	TRBD2	TRBJ2-1	few	CASSQLAGGNNEQFF	TGTGCCAGCAGCCAACTAGCGGGGGGTAACAATGAGCAGTTCTTC
TRBV3-1	TRBD2	TRBJ2-7	.	CASSQDAGGGYYEQYF	TGTGCCAGCAGCCAGGACGCGGGGGGCGGCTACTACGAGCAGTACTTC
TRBV6-2/TRBV6-3	TRBD2	TRBJ2-7	.	CASSSLAGNYEQYF	TGTGCCAGCAGCTCCCTAGCGGGTAACTACGAGCAGTACTTC
TRBV24-1	TRBD2	TRBJ2-1	few	CATSDRSGRNYNEQFF	TGTGCCACCAGTGATCGTAGCGGGAGGAATTACAATGAGCAGTTCTTC
TRBV12-3/TRBV12-4	.	TRBJ1-6	.	CASSLVGSSNSPLHF	TGTGCCAGCAGTTTAGTAGGCAGCTCGAATTCACCCCTCCACTTT
TRBV6-6	.	TRBJ1-1	.	CASSYLGQEAFF	TGTGCCAGCAGTTACTTGGGACAAGAAGCTTTCTTT
TRBV7-9	TRBD2	TRBJ2-7	many	CASTFRERGTYEQYF	TGTGCCAGCACCTTTCGAGAGCGGGGGACCTACGAGCAGTACTTC
TRBV7-6	.	TRBJ1-1	few	CASSLSGGDAFF	TGTGCCAGCAGCCTTAGCGGGGGCGATGCTTTCTTT
TRBV7-6	TRBD1	TRBJ2-7	few	CASSRRQGINEQYF	TGTGCCAGCAGCAGACGACAGGGGATAAACGAGCAGTACTTC
TRBV15	.	TRBJ1-5	.	CATSMWGDQPQHF	TGTGCCACCAGCATGTGGGGAGATCAGCCCCAGCATTTT
TRBV6-5	.	TRBJ2-1	.	CASSYGKISEQFF	TGTGCCAGCAGTTACGGGAAAATCAGTGAGCAGTTCTTC
TRBV5-1	.	TRBJ2-7	few	CASSPSQGPEQYF	TGCGCCAGCAGCCCATCACAGGGTCCCGAGCAGTACTTC
TRBV10-3	TRBD2	TRBJ2-7	few	CAISPGLAGVFEQYF	TGTGCCATCAGCCCTGGACTAGCGGGAGTATTCGAGCAGTACTTC
TRBV7-9	.	TRBJ2-5	.	CASSPRGLQPKETQYF	TGTGCCAGCAGCCCCCGGGGACTCCAGCCCAAAGAGACCCAGTACTTC
TRBV7-8	TRBD1	TRBJ1-1	.	CASSARQGGLNTEAFF	TGTGCCAGCAGCGCCAGACAGGGGGGACTGAACACTGAAGCTTTCTTT
TRBV10-2	.	TRBJ2-7	many	CASTGTPHYEQYF	TGCGCCAGTACAGGGACTCCCCACTACGAGCAGTACTTC
TRBV5-1	.	TRBJ2-4	.	CASSLTGESKNIQYF	TGCGCCAGCAGCTTGACGGGGGAATCCAAAAACATTCAGTACTTC
TRBV5-1	.	TRBJ2-3	many	CASSLASSDTQYF	TGCGCCAGCAGCTTGGCCTCCTCCGATACGCAGTATTTT
TRBV2	TRBD1	TRBJ2-1	.	CASSEDRGLWDNEQFF	TGTGCCAGCAGCGAGGACAGGGGGCTTTGGGACAATGAGCAGTTCTTC
TRBV27	.	TRBJ2-5	.	CASRDLNLYQETQYF	TGTGCCAGCAGAGATCTCAATCTCTACCAAGAGACCCAGTACTTC
TRBV20-1	.	TRBJ1-1	few	CSARKADRIEAFF	TGCAGTGCTAGAAAAGCGGATAGAATTGAAGCTTTCTTT
TRBV5-1	TRBD2	TRBJ2-7	many	CASSRTGTSGNLEQYF	TGCGCCAGCAGTCGGACCGGGACTAGCGGGAATCTCGAGCAGTACTTC
TRBV10-3	.	TRBJ2-3	few	CAISEVDTDTQYF	TGTGCCATCAGTGAGGTCGACACAGATACGCAGTATTTT
TRBV12-5	TRBD2	TRBJ2-7	few	CASGLGLAESYEQYF	TGTGCTAGTGGCCTGGGACTAGCGGAAAGCTACGAGCAGTACTTC
TRBV11-2	.	TRBJ2-2	few	CASSLVLAVNTGELFF	TGTGCCAGCAGCTTAGTACTAGCTGTGAACACCGGGGAGCTGTTTTTT
TRBV2	TRBD2	TRBJ2-1	few	CASRPPGGAYYNEQFF	TGTGCCAGCAGGCCCCCGGGGGGGGCCTATTACAATGAGCAGTTCTTC
TRBV25-1	.	TRBJ1-2	many	CASSEEETHPYGYTF	TGTGCCAGCAGTGAAGAAGAAACACACCCCTATGGCTACACCTTC
TRBV10-3	.	TRBJ1-2	.	CAISPRGGVNYGYTF	TGTGCCATCAGTCCACGTGGAGGGGTAAACTATGGCTACACCTTC
TRBV4-1	TRBD1	TRBJ2-1	few	CASSQNRGLSYNEQFF	TGCGCCAGCAGCCAGAACAGGGGGCTGTCCTACAATGAGCAGTTCTTC
TRBV28	.	TRBJ2-5	many	CASSLLGGAPGETQYF	TGTGCCAGCAGTTTATTGGGGGGGGCCCCGGGAGAGACCCAGTACTTC
TRBV12-3/TRBV12-4	TRBD2	TRBJ2-1	few	CASRGTSGRFYNEQFF	TGTGCCAGCAGGGGGACTAGCGGGAGGTTCTACAATGAGCAGTTCTTC
TRBV7-9	.	TRBJ2-7	few	CASSLSDGEQYF	TGTGCCAGCAGCTTATCTGATGGGGAGCAGTACTTC
TRBV14	.	TRBJ2-1	few	CASSHLFKQGGDEQFF	TGTGCCAGCAGCCATCTTTTTAAGCAGGGCGGGGATGAGCAGTTCTTC
TRBV12-3/TRBV12-4	TRBD1	TRBJ1-6	.	CASTLRDRDNSPLHF	TGTGCCAGCACTCTTCGGGACAGGGACAATTCACCCCTCCACTTT
TRBV14	TRBD2	TRBJ2-1	many	CASSRHTASGRPLHNEQFF	TGTGCCAGCAGCCGCCATACGGCTAGCGGGAGGCCCCTCCACAATGAGCAGTTCTTC
TRBV29-1	.	TRBJ2-7	few	CSVIVGGLTYEQYF	TGCAGCGTTATAGTGGGAGGACTCACCTACGAGCAGTACTTC
TRBV10-1	.	TRBJ2-2	many	CASSTQGPGELFF	TGCGCCAGCAGTACCCAGGGACCCGGGGAGCTGTTTTTT